The rows below give T cell receptor beta chains drawn from one sample of a study of CD8 T cells in Susac syndrome. TCRdb fed the immunoSEQ multiplex PCR reads into MiXCR, producing one record per CDR3 protein. The sample contains around 140,000 distinct CDR3 sequences, approximately 95% of which appear only once. Sequences were obtained from CD4+ T cells from PBMCs. These receptor sequences come from a human donor with multiple sclerosis. CDR3s include the opening cysteine and the closing phenylalanine or tryptophan. The D gene is left open where the match is weak. Clone size is stated in some rows and not others, as once, few, many or a class when expanded.

>19|-|TRBJ2-3|TRBD2|TRBV5-1
TGCGCCAGCAGCCAGTCGTGGACTAGCGGGAGGGCCCTGTCAGATACGCAGTATTTT
CASSQSWTSGRALSDTQYF
>13|once|TRBJ1-1|TRBD1|TRBV5-6
TGTGCCAGCAGAATCGCAGGGGGCACTGAAGCTTTCTTT
CASRIAGGTEAFF
>17|-|TRBJ2-6|-|TRBV13
TGTGCCAGCAGCTTAGGAGGGTCGGTCTCTGGGGCCAACGTCCTGACTTTC
CASSLGGSVSGANVLTF
>15|-|TRBJ2-5|TRBD1|TRBV24-1
TGTGCCACCAGTGGCTCCGGGACAGGGGAAGAGACCCAGTACTTC
CATSGSGTGEETQYF
>12|-|TRBJ1-1|-|TRBV29-1
TGCAGCGTTGAATCGGGGTGGCCTGAAGCTTTCTTT
CSVESGWPEAFF
>12|-|TRBJ1-2|-|TRBV27
TGTGCCAGCAGTTTCCGAGGGGCGGGCTACACCTTC
CASSFRGAGYTF
>18|-|TRBJ2-6|-|TRBV4-1
TGCGCCAGCAGCCAAGTTTTAGAGCCGAGCTCTGGGGCCAACGTCCTGACTTTC
CASSQVLEPSSGANVLTF
>15|-|TRBJ2-1|-|TRBV20-1
TGCAGTGCTTGGGGAAGCGGGCTCCGGGGCAATGAGCAGTTCTTC
CSAWGSGLRGNEQFF
>14|-|TRBJ2-1|-|TRBV12-3/TRBV12-4
TGTGCCAGCAGTTTTGGCAGGGGTGAGAATGAGCAGTTCTTC
CASSFGRGENEQFF
>14|-|TRBJ1-2|-|TRBV29-1
TGCAGCGTTGAACCCCCGGGAAAACTCTATGGCTACACCTTC
CSVEPPGKLYGYTF
>14|-|TRBJ2-7|TRBD2|TRBV20-1
TGCAGTGCAACCCTTCTTAGCGGGACTGGAGAGCAGTACTTC
CSATLLSGTGEQYF
>15|-|TRBJ2-7|-|TRBV7-3
TGTGCCAGCAGCTTAGACCGGCGCCTTTTAGGCGAGCAGTACTTC
CASSLDRRLLGEQYF
>15|-|TRBJ2-5|-|TRBV7-9
TGTGCCAGCAGCTTCGTAGGGGGAGGATTGGAGACCCAGTACTTC
CASSFVGGGLETQYF
>14|-|TRBJ2-7|TRBD2|TRBV20-1
TGCAGTGCAACTAGCGGATACAGCTCCTACGAGCAGTACTTC
CSATSGYSSYEQYF
>16|-|TRBJ1-2|TRBD1|TRBV6-6
TGTGCCAGCAGTTACTCGACAGGGGGGGTAAACTATGGCTACACCTTC
CASSYSTGGVNYGYTF
>14|once|TRBJ2-5|-|TRBV7-9
TGTGCCAGCAGCCCCATCCGAGTCCAAGAGACCCAGTACTTC
CASSPIRVQETQYF
>11|-|TRBJ2-3|-|TRBV30
TGTGCCAGCTCGGGACTCGATACGCAGTATTTT
CASSGLDTQYF
>14|once|TRBJ1-2|TRBD1|TRBV15
TGTGCCACCAGCAGAGGACAGGGTCACTATGGCTACACCTTC
CATSRGQGHYGYTF
>16|-|TRBJ2-2|-|TRBV3-1
TGTGCCAGCAGCCAAGTCCCCATTCCCTACACCGGGGAGCTGTTTTTT
CASSQVPIPYTGELFF
>13|-|TRBJ2-5|-|TRBV6-2/TRBV6-3
TGTGCCAGCAGTTACCCCCTGGGAGAGACCCAGTACTTC
CASSYPLGETQYF
>16|once|TRBJ2-6|TRBD1|TRBV9
TGTGCCAGCAGCGAGGGACAGCACTCTGGGGCCAACGTCCTGACTTTC
CASSEGQHSGANVLTF
>14|-|TRBJ2-3|-|TRBV7-2
TGTGCCAGCAGCCCCAGTGTAGGCGCAGATACGCAGTATTTT
CASSPSVGADTQYF